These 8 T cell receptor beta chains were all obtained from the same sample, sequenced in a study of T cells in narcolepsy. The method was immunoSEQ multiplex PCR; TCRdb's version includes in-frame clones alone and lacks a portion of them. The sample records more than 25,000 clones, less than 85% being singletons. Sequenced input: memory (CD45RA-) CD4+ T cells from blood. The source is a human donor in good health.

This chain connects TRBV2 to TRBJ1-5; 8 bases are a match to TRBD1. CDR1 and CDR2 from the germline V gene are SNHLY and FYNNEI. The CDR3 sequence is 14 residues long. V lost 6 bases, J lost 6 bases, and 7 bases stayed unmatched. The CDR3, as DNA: TGTGCCAGCAGGCCGGGACAGGCGGGTCAGCCCCAGCATTTT. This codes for CASRPGQAGQPQHF.

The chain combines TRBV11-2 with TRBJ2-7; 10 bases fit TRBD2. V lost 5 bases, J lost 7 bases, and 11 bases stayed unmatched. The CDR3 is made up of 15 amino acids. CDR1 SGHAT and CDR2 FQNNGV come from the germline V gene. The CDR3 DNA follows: TGTGCCAGCAGCCGTATAGCGGGAGGCCGTGGGGAGCAGTACTTC. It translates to CASSRIAGGRGEQYF.

CDR3 loop: CASSPPRGPEAFF. The CDR3 coding sequence is TGTGCCAGCAGCCCCCCCCGGGGCCCTGAAGCTTTCTTT. The genes are TRBV7-2 and TRBJ1-1; weak D call: TRBD1 (5 bases). The CDR3 is 13 amino acids. Germline CDR1 reads SGHTA; CDR2 reads FQGNSA. V lost 5 bases and J 6 bases, leaving 13 bases between the germline ends.

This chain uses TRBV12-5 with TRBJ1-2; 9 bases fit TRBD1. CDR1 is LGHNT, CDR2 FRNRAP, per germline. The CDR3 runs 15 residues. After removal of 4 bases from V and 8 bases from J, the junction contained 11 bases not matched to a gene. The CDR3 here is CASGSGTGRFRGYTF. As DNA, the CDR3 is TGTGCTAGTGGTTCCGGGACAGGGCGATTTAGGGGCTACACCTTC.

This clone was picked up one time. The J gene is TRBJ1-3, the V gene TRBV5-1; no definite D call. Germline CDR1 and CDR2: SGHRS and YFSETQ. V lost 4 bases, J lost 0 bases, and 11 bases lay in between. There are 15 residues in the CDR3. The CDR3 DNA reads TGCGCCAGCAGCCTGGACCTCAGCTCTGGAAACACCATATATTTT. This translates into CASSLDLSSGNTIYF.

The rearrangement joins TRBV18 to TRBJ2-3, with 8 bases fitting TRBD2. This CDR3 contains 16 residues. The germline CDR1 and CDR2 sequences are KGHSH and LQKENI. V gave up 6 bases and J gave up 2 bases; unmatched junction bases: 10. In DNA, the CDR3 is TGTGCCAGCTCCCGACGAAGCGGGGGTTACACAGATACGCAGTATTTT. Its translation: CASSRRSGGYTDTQYF.

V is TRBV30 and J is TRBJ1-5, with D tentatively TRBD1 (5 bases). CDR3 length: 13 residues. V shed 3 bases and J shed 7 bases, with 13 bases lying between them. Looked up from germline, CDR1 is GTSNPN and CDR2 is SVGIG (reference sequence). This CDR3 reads CAWSLSGGQPQHF. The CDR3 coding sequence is TGTGCCTGGAGCTTATCGGGGGGGCAGCCCCAGCATTTT.

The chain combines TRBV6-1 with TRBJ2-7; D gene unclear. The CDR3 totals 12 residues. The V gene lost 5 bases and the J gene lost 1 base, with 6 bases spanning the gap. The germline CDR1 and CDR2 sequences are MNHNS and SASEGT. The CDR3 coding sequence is TGTGCCAGCAGTTCCAGGTCCTACGAGCAGTACTTC. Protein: CASSSRSYEQYF.